This T cell receptor beta chain was identified in a study of blood T cell repertoires in COVID-19. The V end lost 0 bases, the J end lost 7 bases, and 6 bases lay between the germline ends. The CDR3 totals 12 residues. Looked up from germline, CDR1 is ENHRY and CDR2 is SYGVKD. Under the authors' procedure: Reference gene primer amplification yielded estimated nucleated cell counts. Using immunoSEQ multiplex PCR, the repertoire was profiled, and TCRdb retains in-frame clones only, with some absent. Clone size and the V and J calls come from that table; the DNA yielded D and trimming. In the table there are about 190,000 clones, about 85% of which are singletons.

This sequence joins TRBV10-3 and TRBJ1-2, with D possibly TRBD1 on 5 matching bases. The specimen sequenced was peripheral blood. The receptor was isolated from an elderly man with COVID-19, enrolled during active disease. The CDR3 region has the DNA TGTGCCATCAGTGAGTCGCAGGGTGGCTACACCTTC. This translates into CAISESQGGYTF.